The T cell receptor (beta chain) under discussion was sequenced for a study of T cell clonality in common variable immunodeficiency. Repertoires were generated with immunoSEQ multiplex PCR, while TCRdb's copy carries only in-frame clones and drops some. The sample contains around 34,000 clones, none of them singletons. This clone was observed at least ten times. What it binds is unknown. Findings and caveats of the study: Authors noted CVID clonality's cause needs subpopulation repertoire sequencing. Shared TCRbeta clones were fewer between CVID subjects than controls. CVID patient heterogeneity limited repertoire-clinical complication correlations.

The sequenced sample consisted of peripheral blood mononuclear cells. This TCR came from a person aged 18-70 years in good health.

This chain's CDR3 is CASSLGGLGQPQHF. The covered CDR3 bases are TGTGCCAGCAGCTTGGGGGGGCTAGGACAGCCC. The V gene is TRBV7-2, the J gene TRBJ1-5, with D possibly being TRBD1 (6 bases). Coverage ceases 3 residues before the CDR3 finishes, and the germline J gene fills in the end. The CDR3 loop spans 14 amino acids. The germline V and J ends were trimmed by 3 bases and 7 bases, with 13 bases remaining between them. Looked up from germline, CDR1 is SGHTA and CDR2 is FQGNSA.